This T cell receptor (beta chain) comes out of a study of blood T cells in healthy people across ages. Sample-barcoded 5' priming and a J-beta primer mix drove a second PCR of about 6 to 11 cycles. TCRdb fed the 5' RACE reads into MiXCR, producing one record per CDR3 protein. The sample has roughly 1.5 million distinct CDR3 sequences, about 42% seen once; the top ten hold just over 4%. This CDR3 has 13 amino acids. V shed 2 bases and J shed 3 bases, with 8 bases lying between them. The germline V gene has CDR1 DFQATT and CDR2 SNEGSKA (reference sequence). This chain links TRBV20-1 with TRBJ1-5; D might be TRBD1 (6 bases). The specimen sequenced was blood. This sequence was found in a woman aged 18 to 35 in good health. Here the CDR3 DNA reads TGCAGTGCTAGAAGGGGGATCAATCAGCCCCAGCATTTT. This translates into CSARRGINQPQHF.